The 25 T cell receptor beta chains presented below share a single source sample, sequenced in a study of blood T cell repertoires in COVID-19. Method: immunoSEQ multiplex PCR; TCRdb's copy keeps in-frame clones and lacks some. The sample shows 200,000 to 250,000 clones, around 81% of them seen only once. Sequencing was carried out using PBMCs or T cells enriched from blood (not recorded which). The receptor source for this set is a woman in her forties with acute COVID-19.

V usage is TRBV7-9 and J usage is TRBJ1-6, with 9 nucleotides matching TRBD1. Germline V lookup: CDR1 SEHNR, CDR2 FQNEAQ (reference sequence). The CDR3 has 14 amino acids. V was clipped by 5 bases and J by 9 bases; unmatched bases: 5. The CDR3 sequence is CASSATGGGSPLHF. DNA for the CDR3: TGTGCCAGCAGCGCCACAGGGGGCGGTTCACCCCTCCACTTT.

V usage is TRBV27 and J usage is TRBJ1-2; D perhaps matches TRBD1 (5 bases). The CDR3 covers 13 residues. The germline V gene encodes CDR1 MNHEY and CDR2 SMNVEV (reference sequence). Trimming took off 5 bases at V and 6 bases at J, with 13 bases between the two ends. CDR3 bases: TGTGCCAGCAGTACCCGGTGGGGGGATGGCTACACCTTC. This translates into CASSTRWGDGYTF.

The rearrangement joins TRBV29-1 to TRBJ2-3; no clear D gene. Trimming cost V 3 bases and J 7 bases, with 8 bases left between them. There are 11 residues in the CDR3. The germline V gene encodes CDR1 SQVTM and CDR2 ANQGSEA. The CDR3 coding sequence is TGCAGCGTTGACGGTGAAAATACGCAGTATTTT. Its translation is CSVDGENTQYF.

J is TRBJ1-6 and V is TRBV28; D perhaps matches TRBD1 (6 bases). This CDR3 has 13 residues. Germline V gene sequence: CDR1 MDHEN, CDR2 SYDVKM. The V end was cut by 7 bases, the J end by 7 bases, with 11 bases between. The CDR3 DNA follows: TGTGCCAGCATCCGGACAGACAATTCACCCCTCCACTTT. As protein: CASIRTDNSPLHF.

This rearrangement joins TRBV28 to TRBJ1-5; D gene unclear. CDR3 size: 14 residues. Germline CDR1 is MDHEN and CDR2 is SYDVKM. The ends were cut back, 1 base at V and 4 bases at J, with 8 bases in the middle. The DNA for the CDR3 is TGTGCCAGCAGTTTATACGGCGGTAATCAGCCCCAGCATTTT. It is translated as CASSLYGGNQPQHF.

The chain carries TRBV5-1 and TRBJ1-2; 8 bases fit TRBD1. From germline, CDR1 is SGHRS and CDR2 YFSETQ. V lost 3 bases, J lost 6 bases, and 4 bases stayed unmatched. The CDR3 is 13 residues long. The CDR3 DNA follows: TGCGCCAGCAGCTGGACAGGGAACGATGGCTACACCTTC. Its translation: CASSWTGNDGYTF. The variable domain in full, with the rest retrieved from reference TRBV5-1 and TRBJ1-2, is KAGVTQTPRYLIKTRGQQVTLSCSPISGHRSVSWYQQTPGQGLQFLFEYFSETQRNKGNFPGRFSGRQFSNSRSEMNVSTLELGDSALYLCASSWTGNDGYTFGSGTRLTVV.

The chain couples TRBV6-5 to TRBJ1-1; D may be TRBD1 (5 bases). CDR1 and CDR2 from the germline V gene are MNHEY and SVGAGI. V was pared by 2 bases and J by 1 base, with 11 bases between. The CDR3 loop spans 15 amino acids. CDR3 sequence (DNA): TGTGCCAGCAGTTACGCAGGGTTGGGGAACACTGAAGCTTTCTTT. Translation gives CASSYAGLGNTEAFF.

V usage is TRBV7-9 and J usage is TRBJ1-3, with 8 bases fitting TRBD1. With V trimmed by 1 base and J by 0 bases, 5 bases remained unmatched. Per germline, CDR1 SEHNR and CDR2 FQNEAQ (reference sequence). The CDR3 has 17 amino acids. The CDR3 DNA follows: TGTGCCAGCAGCTTAGTTGGGACAGGACACTCTGGAAACACCATATATTTT. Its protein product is CASSLVGTGHSGNTIYF.

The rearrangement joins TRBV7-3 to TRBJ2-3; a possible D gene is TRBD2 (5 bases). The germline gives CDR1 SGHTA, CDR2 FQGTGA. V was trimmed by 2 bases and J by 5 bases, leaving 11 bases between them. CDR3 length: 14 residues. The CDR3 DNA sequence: TGTGCCAGCAGCTTAGGACCTAGCCTAGATACGCAGTATTTT. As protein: CASSLGPSLDTQYF.

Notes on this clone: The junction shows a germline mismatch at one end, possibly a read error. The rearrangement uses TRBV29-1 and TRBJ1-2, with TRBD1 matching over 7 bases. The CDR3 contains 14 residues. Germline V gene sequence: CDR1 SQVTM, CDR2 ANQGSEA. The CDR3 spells CSVDATTGSHGYIF. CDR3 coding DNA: TGCAGCGTTGACGCCACGACAGGGAGTCATGGCTACATCTTC.

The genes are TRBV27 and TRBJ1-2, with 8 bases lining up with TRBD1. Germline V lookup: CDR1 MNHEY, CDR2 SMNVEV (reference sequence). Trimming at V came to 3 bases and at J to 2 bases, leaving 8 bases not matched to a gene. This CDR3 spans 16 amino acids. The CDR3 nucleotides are TGTGCCAGCAGTTTCCTTGCAGGGGGCCCCAACTATGGCTACACCTTC. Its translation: CASSFLAGGPNYGYTF.

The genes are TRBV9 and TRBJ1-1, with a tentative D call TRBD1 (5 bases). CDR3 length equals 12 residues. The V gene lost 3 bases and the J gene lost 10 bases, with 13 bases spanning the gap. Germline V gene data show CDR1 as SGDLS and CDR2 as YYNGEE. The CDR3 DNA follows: TGTGCCAGCAGCGAAAATGGGGGGAGAGCTTTCTTT. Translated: CASSENGGRAFF.

This chain's CDR3 is CASSLAGTSEYNEQFF. The CDR3 nucleotides read TGCGCCAGCAGTTTAGCCGGGACTAGCGAGTACAATGAGCAGTTCTTC. The chain combines TRBV10-1 with TRBJ2-1; 10 bases fit TRBD2. CDR1 is WNHNN, CDR2 SYGVQD, per germline (reference sequence). The CDR3 extends over 16 amino acids. V gave up 5 bases and J gave up 4 bases; unmatched junction bases: 8.

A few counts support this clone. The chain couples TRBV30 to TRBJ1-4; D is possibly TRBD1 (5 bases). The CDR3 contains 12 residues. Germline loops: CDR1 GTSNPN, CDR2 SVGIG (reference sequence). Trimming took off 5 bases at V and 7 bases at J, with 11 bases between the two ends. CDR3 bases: TGTGCCTGGGGGAGGGACGGTGAAAAACTGTTTTTT. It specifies CAWGRDGEKLFF.

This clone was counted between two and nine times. CDR3 nucleotide sequence: TGTGCCAGCAGTTTCTTTAGCGGAGGGGCATCCTACGAGCAGTACTTC. This translates into CASSFFSGGASYEQYF. The chain employs TRBV28 and TRBJ2-7; tentative D call: TRBD2 (6 bases). CDR3 size: 16 residues. From germline, CDR1 is MDHEN and CDR2 SYDVKM. V was trimmed by 3 bases and J by 1 base, leaving 16 bases between them.

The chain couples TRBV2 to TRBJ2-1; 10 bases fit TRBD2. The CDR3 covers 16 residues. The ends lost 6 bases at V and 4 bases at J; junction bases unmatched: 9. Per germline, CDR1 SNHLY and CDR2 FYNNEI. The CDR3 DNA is TGTGCCAGCAGCGCTAGGACTAGCGGAGGATACAATGAGCAGTTCTTC. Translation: CASSARTSGGYNEQFF.

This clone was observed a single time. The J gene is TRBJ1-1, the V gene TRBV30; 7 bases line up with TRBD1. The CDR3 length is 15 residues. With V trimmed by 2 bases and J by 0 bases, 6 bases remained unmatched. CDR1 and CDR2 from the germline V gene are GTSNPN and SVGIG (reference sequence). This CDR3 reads CAWSSQGVMNTEAFF. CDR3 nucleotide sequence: TGTGCCTGGAGTAGCCAGGGGGTGATGAACACTGAAGCTTTCTTT.

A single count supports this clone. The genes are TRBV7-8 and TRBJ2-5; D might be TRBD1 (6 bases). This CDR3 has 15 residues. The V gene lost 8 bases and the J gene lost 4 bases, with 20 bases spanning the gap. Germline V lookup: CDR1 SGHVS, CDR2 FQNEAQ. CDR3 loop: CASFYLGAVSETQYF. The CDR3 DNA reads TGTGCCAGCTTCTACCTGGGGGCAGTATCAGAGACCCAGTACTTC.

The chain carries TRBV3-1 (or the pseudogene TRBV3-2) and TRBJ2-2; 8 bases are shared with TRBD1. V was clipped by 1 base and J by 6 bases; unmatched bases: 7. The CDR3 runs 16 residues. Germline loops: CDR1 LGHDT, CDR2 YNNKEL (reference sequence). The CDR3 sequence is CASSQAGAGGSGELFF. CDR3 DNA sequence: TGTGCCAGCAGCCAAGCCGGGGCAGGGGGCTCCGGGGAGCTGTTTTTT.

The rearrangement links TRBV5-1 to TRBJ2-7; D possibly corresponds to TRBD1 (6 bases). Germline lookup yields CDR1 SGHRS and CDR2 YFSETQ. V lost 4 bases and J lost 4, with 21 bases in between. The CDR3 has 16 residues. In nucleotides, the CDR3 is TGCGCCAGCAGCCTACGGCCCCGGGACATAAGTTACGAGCAGTACTTC. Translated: CASSLRPRDISYEQYF.

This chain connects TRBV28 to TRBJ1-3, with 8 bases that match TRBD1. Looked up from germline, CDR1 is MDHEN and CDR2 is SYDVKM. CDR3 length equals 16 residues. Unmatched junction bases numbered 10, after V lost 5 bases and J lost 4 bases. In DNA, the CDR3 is TGTGCCAGCAGTCCCACGGACAGGGCCAAAGGAAACACCATATATTTT. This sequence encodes CASSPTDRAKGNTIYF.

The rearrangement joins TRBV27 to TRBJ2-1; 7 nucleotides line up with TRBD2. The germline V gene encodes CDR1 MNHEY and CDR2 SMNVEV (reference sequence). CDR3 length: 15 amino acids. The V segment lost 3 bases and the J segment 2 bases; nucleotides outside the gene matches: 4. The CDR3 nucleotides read TGTGCCAGCAGTTTCGGACTAGACCCCTACAATGAGCAGTTCTTC. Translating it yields CASSFGLDPYNEQFF.

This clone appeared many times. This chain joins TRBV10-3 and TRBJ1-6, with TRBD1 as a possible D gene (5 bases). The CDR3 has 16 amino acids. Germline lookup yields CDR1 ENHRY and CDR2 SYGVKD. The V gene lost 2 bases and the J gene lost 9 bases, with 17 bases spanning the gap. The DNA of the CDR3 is TGTGCCATCAGTGAGCCCAGCGGGGGGATGAGTTCACCCCTCCACTTT. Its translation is CAISEPSGGMSSPLHF.

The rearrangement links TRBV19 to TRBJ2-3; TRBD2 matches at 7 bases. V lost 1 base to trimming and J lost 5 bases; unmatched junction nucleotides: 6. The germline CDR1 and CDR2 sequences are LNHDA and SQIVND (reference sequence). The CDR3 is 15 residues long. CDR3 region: CASSIVGGPLDTQYF. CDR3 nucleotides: TGTGCCAGTAGTATAGTGGGAGGGCCGTTAGATACGCAGTATTTT. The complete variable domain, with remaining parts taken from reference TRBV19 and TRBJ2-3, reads DGGITQSPKYLFRKEGQNVTLSCEQNLNHDAMYWYRQDPGQGLRLIYYSQIVNDFQKGDIAEGYSVSREKKESFPLTVTSAQKNPTAFYLCASSIVGGPLDTQYFGPGTRLTVL.

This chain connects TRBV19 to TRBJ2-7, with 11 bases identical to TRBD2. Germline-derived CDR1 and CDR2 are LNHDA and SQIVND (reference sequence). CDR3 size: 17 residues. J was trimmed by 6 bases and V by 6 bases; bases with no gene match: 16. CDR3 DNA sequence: TGTGCCAGTAGCCCCTACCGACTAGCGGGGACCCCGGGCGAGCAGTACTTC. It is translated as CASSPYRLAGTPGEQYF.